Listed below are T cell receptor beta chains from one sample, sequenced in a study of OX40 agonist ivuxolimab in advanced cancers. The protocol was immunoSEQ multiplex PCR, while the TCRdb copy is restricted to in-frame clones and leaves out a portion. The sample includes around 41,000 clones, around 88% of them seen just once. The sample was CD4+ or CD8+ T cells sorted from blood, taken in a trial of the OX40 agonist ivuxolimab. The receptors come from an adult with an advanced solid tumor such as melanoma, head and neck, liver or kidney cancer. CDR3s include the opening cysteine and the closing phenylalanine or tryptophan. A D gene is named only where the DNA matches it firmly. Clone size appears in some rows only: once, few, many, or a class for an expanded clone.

CASSLSSTGNTIYF,TGTGCCAGCAGCTTAAGCAGCACTGGAAACACCATATATTTT,-,-,TRBV7-2,TRBJ1-3
CASRRRGEAFF,TGTGCCAGCAGACGCCGGGGCGAAGCTTTCTTT,-,-,TRBV13,TRBJ1-1
CASFRNTEAFF,TGTGCCAGCTTCCGTAACACTGAAGCTTTCTTT,-,-,TRBV6-6,TRBJ1-1
CASSSRTANQPQHF,TGTGCCAGCAGCTCCCGGACGGCCAATCAGCCCCAGCATTTT,-,-,TRBV11-2,TRBJ1-5
CAISASSTRGYTF,TGTGCCATCAGTGCCTCATCTACGAGGGGCTACACCTTC,once,-,TRBV10-3,TRBJ1-2
CAISEADEQYF,TGTGCCATCAGTGAAGCAGACGAGCAGTACTTC,-,-,TRBV10-3,TRBJ2-7
CACTRTSGVTDTQYF,TGTGCCTGCACCAGGACTAGCGGGGTCACAGATACGCAGTATTTT,-,TRBD2,TRBV27,TRBJ2-3
CASSWGQGQETQYF,TGTGCCAGCAGCTGGGGACAGGGACAAGAGACCCAGTACTTC,-,TRBD1,TRBV7-2,TRBJ2-5
CASSVVPGWYGYTF,TGTGCCAGCAGCGTAGTGCCAGGGTGGTATGGCTACACCTTC,once,-,TRBV9,TRBJ1-2
CASSPATGQGYEQYF,TGTGCCAGCTCACCGGCGACGGGACAGGGTTACGAGCAGTACTTC,-,TRBD1,TRBV18,TRBJ2-7
CASSLGPREQYF,TGTGCCAGCAGCTTAGGTCCCCGCGAGCAGTACTTC,few,-,TRBV11-2,TRBJ2-7
CASSLDLPGSRGTQYF,TGCGCCAGCAGCTTGGATTTACCAGGGTCCCGGGGTACGCAGTATTTT,-,-,TRBV5-1,TRBJ2-3
CASSPYRGQAYEQYF,TGCGCCAGCAGCCCCTACCGGGGGCAGGCCTACGAGCAGTACTTC,-,-,TRBV4-1,TRBJ2-7
CARSPSTRHGYTF,TGTGCCAGAAGCCCCTCCACCAGGCATGGCTACACCTTC,-,-,TRBV5-3,TRBJ1-2
CASSRGQANTEAFF,TGTGCCAGCTCTAGGGGACAGGCGAACACTGAAGCTTTCTTT,-,TRBD1,TRBV18,TRBJ1-1
CASSLTTGVTYEQYF,TGTGCCAGCAGCCTCACGACAGGGGTGACCTACGAGCAGTACTTC,-,TRBD1,TRBV14,TRBJ2-7
CASGRRPIPNNEKLFF,TGTGCCAGTGGGCGGCGGCCGATTCCAAATAATGAAAAACTGTTTTTT,-,-,TRBV9,TRBJ1-4
CASSQEGGALGNQPQHF,TGCGCCAGCAGCCAAGAGGGGGGGGCGTTGGGCAATCAGCCCCAGCATTTT,-,-,TRBV4-1,TRBJ1-5
CASSVRREDNEQFF,TGTGCCAGCAGCGTCAGAAGGGAAGACAATGAGCAGTTCTTC,-,-,TRBV7-9,TRBJ2-1
CASRSPTRFQETQYF,TGTGCCAGCAGGTCCCCCACGCGGTTCCAAGAGACCCAGTACTTC,once,-,TRBV6-1,TRBJ2-5